This TCR beta chain was observed in a study of blood T cell repertoires in COVID-19. Looking at the study overall: PBMCs, B-cell-depleted T cells, or T cells provided the cDNA or gDNA that made up the material.

As originally analysed: It was from reference gene primer amplification that nucleated cell counts were estimated. Data came from immunoSEQ multiplex PCR; TCRdb stores just in-frame clones and leaves some out. V, J and clone size derive from that table, while D and trimming were established from the DNA sequence. The sample includes approximately 75,000 clones, approximately 80% of them seen just once. In Seattle, patients joined the study during active infection and were tracked longitudinally. This clonotype was obtained from a man in his fifties or sixties with COVID-19, enrolled during active disease. The specimen sequenced was peripheral blood.

CDR3 nucleotides: TGTGCCAGCAGCGTAGATTCAGGGTACGGTTCACCCCTCCACTTT. This translates into CASSVDSGYGSPLHF. The J gene is TRBJ1-6, the V gene TRBV9, with TRBD1 as a possible D gene (5 bases). CDR1 and CDR2 from the germline V gene are SGDLS and YYNGEE. Trimming took 0 bases from V and 9 from J, leaving 13 bases between them. This CDR3 is 15 amino acids long.